These 10 T cell receptor beta chains were sequenced from one sample in a study of blood T cell repertoires in COVID-19. Measured with immunoSEQ multiplex PCR; TCRdb has only the in-frame clones, and not every one. The sample consists of some 76,000 clones, over 75% of them appearing once. The sequencing sample was made of peripheral blood. Source of these receptors: a man aged 50 to 59 with acute or convalescent COVID-19.

The chain employs TRBV4-2 and TRBJ1-1; D is unresolved. Trimming stripped 4 bases from V and 1 base from J, with 19 bases between. The CDR3 spans 17 residues. Per germline, CDR1 LGHNA and CDR2 YNFKEQ. The CDR3 loop reads CASSLLKRGGPNTEAFF. CDR3 coding DNA: TGTGCCAGCAGCCTACTCAAGAGAGGAGGGCCGAACACTGAAGCTTTCTTT.

This chain uses TRBV10-3 with TRBJ1-6, with 7 bases lining up with TRBD1. The ends lost 5 bases at V and 7 bases at J; junction bases unmatched: 11. The germline V gene has CDR1 ENHRY and CDR2 SYGVKD. This CDR3 is built from 16 residues. CDR3: CAISKTGTDSNSPLHF. In nucleotides, the CDR3 is TGTGCCATCAGTAAGACCGGGACAGACTCCAATTCACCCCTCCACTTT.

The J gene is TRBJ2-5, the V gene TRBV11-1; D perhaps matches TRBD1 (5 bases). Germline loops: CDR1 SGHAT, CDR2 FQDESV (reference sequence). The V end lost 5 bases, the J end lost 2 bases, and 15 bases lay between the germline ends. The CDR3 loop spans 15 amino acids. The CDR3: CASSQGAGLQETQYF. DNA for the CDR3: TGTGCCAGCAGCCAGGGCGCAGGGTTACAAGAGACCCAGTACTTC.

The chain has TRBV10-3 and TRBJ1-5; 7 nucleotides align to TRBD1. CDR3 length equals 17 residues. Unmatched junction bases numbered 8, after V lost 3 bases and J lost 0 bases. The germline CDR1 and CDR2 sequences are ENHRY and SYGVKD. The CDR3 nucleotides are TGTGCCATCAGTGAATTTCGACAGGGTCATAGCAATCAGCCCCAGCATTTT. It specifies CAISEFRQGHSNQPQHF.

This clone was found a few times. The V and J genes are TRBV6-2 or TRBV6-3 and TRBJ1-6, with D tentatively TRBD1 (5 bases). Germline V gene data show CDR1 as MNHEY and CDR2 as SVGEGT. Trimming removed 7 bases at V and 9 bases at J, with 19 bases between. The CDR3 loop spans 15 amino acids. This CDR3 reads CASTPVGPDTSPLHF. The CDR3 DNA is TGTGCCAGCACCCCCGTGGGGCCCGACACTTCACCCCTCCACTTT.

The chain recombines TRBV2 with TRBJ2-4, with D perhaps matching TRBD1 (6 bases). The CDR3 extends over 13 amino acids. From germline, CDR1 is SNHLY and CDR2 FYNNEI. V dropped 6 bases and J dropped 6 bases, with 12 bases sitting between them. CDR3 sequence reads: CASSQGSRNIQYF. In nucleotides, the CDR3 is TGTGCCAGCAGCCAGGGGTCTAGAAACATTCAGTACTTC.

The J gene is TRBJ1-6, the V gene TRBV7-2; the match to TRBD1 covers 7 bases. The germline gives CDR1 SGHTA, CDR2 FQGNSA. V dropped 5 bases and J dropped 14; count of bases not matched to a gene: 12. This CDR3 comprises 14 residues. The chain's CDR3 is CASSPLGAGGTLHF. The CDR3 DNA follows: TGTGCCAGCAGCCCCCTTGGGGCAGGGGGGACCCTCCACTTT.

J is TRBJ2-5 and V is TRBV7-3; TRBD2 matches 12 bases. J was trimmed by 3 bases and V by 5 bases; bases with no gene match: 1. This CDR3 is built from 14 residues. CDR1 is SGHTA, CDR2 FQGTGA, per germline. CDR3 nucleotides: TGTGCCAGCAGCCCTAGCGGGGGGGAAGAGACCCAGTACTTC. Encoded protein: CASSPSGGEETQYF. Using reference TRBV7-3 and TRBJ2-5 for the parts outside the CDR3, the full variable domain is GAGVSQTPSNKVTEKGKYVELRCDPISGHTALYWYRQSLGQGPEFLIYFQGTGAADDSGLPNDRFFAVRPEGSVSTLKIQRTERGDSAVYLCASSPSGGEETQYFGPGTRLLVL.

The chain employs TRBV19 and TRBJ1-5, with a tentative D call TRBD1 (6 bases). CDR3 length: 16 residues. The germline V gene encodes CDR1 LNHDA and CDR2 SQIVND (reference sequence). The V and J ends lost 1 base and 3 bases respectively, with 13 bases between them. The CDR3 DNA is TGTGCCAGTAGTATAGCAGGGGCTGAAAACAATCAGCCCCAGCATTTT. Amino acids: CASSIAGAENNQPQHF. The entire variable domain, with the rest obtained from reference TRBV19 and TRBJ1-5, is as follows: DGGITQSPKYLFRKEGQNVTLSCEQNLNHDAMYWYRQDPGQGLRLIYYSQIVNDFQKGDIAEGYSVSREKKESFPLTVTSAQKNPTAFYLCASSIAGAENNQPQHFGDGTRLSIL.

This sequence joins TRBV11-3 and TRBJ2-7, with no clear D. This CDR3 contains 11 residues. Trimming took 5 bases from V and 6 from J, leaving 8 bases between them. Germline CDR1 SGHNT, CDR2 YENEEA. Written as DNA, the CDR3 is TGTGCCAGCAGCCGCCGAGGCGAGCAGTACTTC. This sequence encodes CASSRRGEQYF. The full variable domain, rest sourced from reference TRBV11-3 and TRBJ2-7, is EAGVVQSPRYKIIEKKQPVAFWCNPISGHNTLYWYLQNLGQGPELLIRYENEEAVDDSQLPKDRFSAERLKGVDSTLKIQPAELGDSAVYLCASSRRGEQYFGPGTRLTVT.